The 21 T cell receptor beta chains listed next were all sequenced from one sample in a study of T-cell memory formation after mild COVID-19. MiXCR was run by TCRdb on the 5' RACE reads, yielding one entry per CDR3 protein. The sample carries about 150,000 distinct CDR3 sequences, more than 14% recorded once. The sample comprised PBMCs or a T cell subset sorted from them (not recorded which). These receptors came from an adult woman who had mild COVID-19 (a few samples of this study predate the infection). Cell type and time point are not known.

The rearrangement links TRBV11-2 to TRBJ2-1; D ambiguous. CDR1 is SGHAT, CDR2 FQNNGV, per germline. The V gene lost 5 bases and the J gene lost 2 bases, with 13 bases spanning the gap. The CDR3 covers 15 residues. CDR3 sequence reads: CASSADLLTYNEQFF. The CDR3 DNA follows: TGTGCCAGCAGCGCGGACCTGTTGACCTACAATGAGCAGTTCTTC.

The rearrangement links TRBV5-4 to TRBJ2-7; TRBD2 matches 7 bases. The germline V gene encodes CDR1 SGHNT and CDR2 YYREEE (reference sequence). The V gene end was trimmed by 4 bases and the J gene end by 2 bases; junction bases not matched to a gene: 9. This CDR3 contains 15 residues. The CDR3 DNA reads TGTGCCAGCAGCCCGGGGGGTAGCGGGCCCTACGAGCAGTACTTC. Protein sequence: CASSPGGSGPYEQYF.

The chain recombines TRBV30 with TRBJ2-7; D is ambiguous. Per the germline V gene, CDR1 is GTSNPN and CDR2 is SVGIG (reference sequence). The V end was cut by 0 bases, the J end by 2 bases, with 14 bases between. This CDR3 comprises 15 residues. CDR3 coding DNA: TGTGCCTGGAGTGTACGGATGGGTATGCCCTACGAGCAGTACTTC. This codes for CAWSVRMGMPYEQYF.

J is TRBJ1-4 and V is TRBV12-5; D is unclear. Trimming took 2 bases from V and 5 from J, leaving 3 bases between them. The CDR3 has 12 residues. CDR1 LGHNT and CDR2 FRNRAP come from the germline V gene. The CDR3 sequence is CASGLRNEKLFF. The CDR3 DNA is TGTGCTAGTGGTTTGCGGAATGAAAAACTGTTTTTT.

V and J are TRBV2 and TRBJ2-5, with TRBD2 identical over 8 bases. The trim removed 3 bases at V and 4 bases at J, leaving 10 bases unmatched. CDR1 SNHLY and CDR2 FYNNEI come from the germline V gene. This CDR3 is built from 16 residues. The CDR3: CASSDRSGRSRETQYF. The CDR3 DNA reads TGTGCCAGCAGTGACAGGAGCGGGAGATCGCGAGAGACCCAGTACTTC.

The J gene is TRBJ2-7, the V gene TRBV29-1, with 11 bases that match TRBD1. The germline V gene encodes CDR1 SQVTM and CDR2 ANQGSEA. V lost 3 bases, J lost 6 bases, and 7 bases stayed unmatched. This CDR3 spans 14 amino acids. CDR3 sequence: CSVEGGQGAVEQYF. The CDR3 DNA reads TGCAGCGTTGAGGGAGGACAGGGGGCCGTCGAGCAGTACTTC.

The CDR3 nucleotides read TGTGCCAGCAGCACGGGACTAGCGGGATCCGCTGTCACCGGGGAGCTGTTTTTT. It is translated as CASSTGLAGSAVTGELFF. The chain has TRBV7-9 and TRBJ2-2; 13 bases line up with TRBD2. CDR1 is SEHNR, CDR2 FQNEAQ, per germline (reference sequence). Trimming took 5 bases from V and 4 from J; bases not matched to a gene: 10. The CDR3 has 18 residues.

The chain links TRBV3-1 to TRBJ2-5; TRBD2 is a possible D gene (6 bases). The CDR3 runs 15 residues. Looked up from germline, CDR1 is LGHDT and CDR2 is YNNKEL (reference sequence). V was shortened by 0 bases and J by 5 bases, with 13 bases between the two germline ends. CDR3 sequence: CASSQEGRELETQYF. The CDR3 region has the DNA TGTGCCAGCAGCCAAGAAGGTCGGGAGTTGGAGACCCAGTACTTC.

The chain employs TRBV5-6 and TRBJ2-2, with D unresolved. The length of the CDR3 is 13 residues. Per the germline V gene, CDR1 is SGHDT and CDR2 is YYEEEE. V lost 4 bases, J lost 2 bases, and 6 bases lay in between. The CDR3: CASSVSNTGELFF. In DNA, the CDR3 is TGTGCCAGCAGCGTCTCAAACACCGGGGAGCTGTTTTTT.

In its sample, this clonotype was seen many times. This chain links TRBV12-3 or TRBV12-4 with TRBJ1-5; 8 nucleotides line up with TRBD1. CDR3 length: 15 amino acids. V lost 6 bases, J lost 1 base, and 5 bases stayed unmatched. Here the CDR3 reads CASSLDRGSNQPQHF. The CDR3 DNA is TGTGCCAGCAGCCTCGACAGGGGAAGCAATCAGCCCCAGCATTTT.

The V gene is TRBV4-1, the J gene TRBJ2-1, with TRBD2 as a possible D gene (6 bases). Trimming left V 0 bases short and J 2 bases short, with 8 bases between. Germline V gene lookup returns CDR1 MGHRA and CDR2 YSYEKL. The CDR3 consists of 15 residues. The CDR3 DNA sequence: TGCGCCAGCAGCCAAGATGGCGGGACCTACAATGAGCAGTTCTTC. Translated: CASSQDGGTYNEQFF.

This clonotype was detected a few times. The J gene is TRBJ2-2, the V gene TRBV2; 10 nucleotides match TRBD2. V was pared by 6 bases and J by 6 bases, with 13 bases of the junction left unmatched. Germline-derived CDR1 and CDR2 are SNHLY and FYNNEI. There are 17 residues in the CDR3. CDR3 coding DNA: TGTGCCAGCAGGGGCCCTAGCGGGGGCCAATCGTCCGGGGAGCTGTTTTTT. It is translated as CASRGPSGGQSSGELFF. The variable domain in full, with the rest retrieved from reference TRBV2 and TRBJ2-2, is EPEVTQTPSHQVTQMGQEVILRCVPISNHLYFYWYRQILGQKVEFLVSFYNNEISEKSEIFDDQFSVERPDGSNFTLKIRSTKLEDSAMYFCASRGPSGGQSSGELFFGEGSRLTVL.

The rearrangement uses TRBV14 and TRBJ1-5; D gene uncertain. This CDR3 region has 13 residues. V lost 4 bases, J lost 6 bases, and 10 bases lay in between. Germline CDR1 and CDR2: SGHDN and FVKESK. The CDR3 protein is CASSPAGGQPQHF. In DNA form, the CDR3 reads TGTGCCAGCAGCCCCGCCGGAGGTCAGCCCCAGCATTTT. Complete variable domain (other parts from reference TRBV14 and TRBJ1-5): EAGVTQFPSHSVIEKGQTVTLRCDPISGHDNLYWYRRVMGKEIKFLLHFVKESKQDESGMPNNRFLAERTGGTYSTLKVQPAELEDSGVYFCASSPAGGQPQHFGDGTRLSIL.

This clonotype appeared a few times. This chain links TRBV18 with TRBJ1-5; D may be TRBD1 (6 bases). The germline V gene encodes CDR1 KGHSH and CDR2 LQKENI. CDR3 size: 14 residues. Trimming removed 1 base at V and 4 bases at J, with 8 bases between. The CDR3: CASSPQGGNQPQHF. CDR3 DNA: TGTGCCAGCTCACCACAGGGGGGAAATCAGCCCCAGCATTTT.

At least ten counts were recorded for this clonotype. The chain links TRBV5-1 to TRBJ2-3; D is perhaps TRBD2 (6 bases). Trimming took 4 bases from V and 4 from J, leaving 13 bases between them. The CDR3 has 14 amino acids. CDR1 and CDR2 (germline): SGHRS, YFSETQ. The CDR3, as DNA: TGCGCCAGCAGCCGGGGAGGAGGGTCAGATACGCAGTATTTT. Translated: CASSRGGGSDTQYF.

The chain couples TRBV4-1 to TRBJ2-7, with D possibly TRBD2 on 6 matching bases. The V end lost 1 base, the J end lost 0 bases, and 16 bases lay between the germline ends. The length of the CDR3 is 17 residues. The germline gives CDR1 MGHRA, CDR2 YSYEKL. The CDR3 sequence is CASSQGPPSAYSYEQYF. The CDR3 nucleotides are TGCGCCAGCAGCCAAGGGCCCCCTAGCGCCTACTCCTACGAGCAGTACTTC.

This clonotype appeared many times. This chain links TRBV12-3 or TRBV12-4 with TRBJ2-4, with D unresolved. This CDR3 region has 17 residues. Trimming removed 0 bases at V and 1 base at J, with 13 bases between. CDR3 loop: CASSLAYVGWAKNIQYF. The CDR3 DNA follows: TGTGCCAGCAGTTTAGCGTACGTGGGCTGGGCCAAAAACATTCAGTACTTC.

The sample holds a few counts of this clonotype. The rearrangement joins TRBV20-1 to TRBJ2-7, with D perhaps being TRBD1 or TRBD2 (5 bases each). Germline loops: CDR1 DFQATT, CDR2 SNEGSKA (reference sequence). The ends were cut back, 1 base at V and 2 bases at J, with 12 bases in the middle. The CDR3 extends over 14 amino acids. CDR3 DNA: TGCAGTGCTAGAGGGGTCCGGGACGCCTACGAGCAGTACTTC. This sequence encodes CSARGVRDAYEQYF.

This clonotype showed up just a few times. The chain joins TRBV6-2 or TRBV6-3 to TRBJ1-5; D is undetermined. The CDR3 has 14 residues. Per the germline V gene, CDR1 is MNHEY and CDR2 is SVGEGT. V lost 0 bases, J lost 4 bases, and 7 bases lay in between. CDR3 nucleotide sequence: TGTGCCAGCAGTTACTCGATAAGAAATCAGCCCCAGCATTTT. It is translated as CASSYSIRNQPQHF.

The V gene is TRBV12-3 or TRBV12-4, the J gene TRBJ2-4; D gene unclear. This CDR3 region has 12 residues. Trimming stripped 5 bases from V and 13 bases from J, with 15 bases between. This CDR3 reads CASSPGHNRQYF. For the CDR3, the DNA is TGTGCCAGCAGTCCGGGCCACAACCGGCAGTACTTC.

This clonotype was seen at least ten times. This sequence joins TRBV5-5 and TRBJ1-1, with 7 bases that match TRBD1. The CDR3 contains 14 residues. Germline lookup yields CDR1 SGHKS and CDR2 YYEKEE (reference sequence). J lost 8 bases, V lost 5 bases, and 12 bases had no gene match. The CDR3 loop is CASRRQGIVGEAFF. The CDR3 coding sequence is TGTGCCAGCAGAAGACAGGGTATTGTAGGCGAAGCTTTCTTT.